This entry lists 5 T cell receptor beta chains sequenced from one sample in a study of shared clonotypes between healthy human individuals. Some clones are missing from TCRdb's copy, which holds only in-frame ones; the method was immunoSEQ multiplex PCR. The sample has 100,000 to 120,000 clones, over 65% seen once; the top ten hold about 25%. Material for sequencing was memory CD8+ T cells sorted from blood. This sample's subset: CD45RO+ cells pooled with CCR7-negative TemRA cells. All receptors derive from a woman under 40 in good health.

The chain is built from TRBV10-2 and TRBJ2-7; 7 bases agree with TRBD2. J gave up 5 bases and V 4 bases, and 8 bases lay outside the gene matches. This CDR3 has 14 residues. The germline V gene has CDR1 WSHSY and CDR2 SAAADI. The CDR3, as DNA: TGCGCCAGCAGTGTGGGGACTATCTACGACGAGCAGTACTTC. Protein product: CASSVGTIYDEQYF.

This clone showed up just once. The chain has TRBV5-1 and TRBJ1-1; no definite D call. V lost 4 bases and J 5 bases, leaving 15 bases between the germline ends. Germline CDR1 and CDR2: SGHRS and YFSETQ. The CDR3 has 14 residues. CDR3 region: CASSPPGAITEAFF. The CDR3 bases are TGCGCCAGCAGCCCCCCGGGCGCGATTACTGAAGCTTTCTTT.

With regard to this clone: Other DNA sequences in the sample encode the same CDR3. The J gene is TRBJ2-1, the V gene TRBV7-9; TRBD1 aligns across 9 bases. CDR3 length equals 16 residues. The V segment lost 6 bases and the J segment 2 bases; nucleotides outside the gene matches: 8. Germline assignment: CDR1 SEHNR and CDR2 FQNEAQ (reference sequence). The CDR3 DNA follows: TGTGCCAGCAGTCCTACAGGGGGCTCAGCCTACAATGAGCAGTTCTTC. Amino acid sequence: CASSPTGGSAYNEQFF.

A single count supports this clone. The J gene is TRBJ1-5, the V gene TRBV27; no reliable D call. Germline lookup yields CDR1 MNHEY and CDR2 SMNVEV (reference sequence). The CDR3 covers 15 residues. Trimming took off 0 bases at V and 5 bases at J, with 11 bases between the two ends. The CDR3 spells CASSLSPRPHQPQHF. The CDR3 DNA reads TGTGCCAGCAGTTTATCTCCCCGACCCCATCAGCCCCAGCATTTT.

The chain links TRBV5-1 to TRBJ2-1, with D possibly being TRBD1 (6 bases). The germline gives CDR1 SGHRS, CDR2 YFSETQ. The CDR3 is 15 amino acids. Deletions cut 4 bases from V and 2 bases from J, with 13 bases between. The CDR3 sequence is CASSQDRGAYNEQFF. Written as DNA, the CDR3 is TGCGCCAGCAGCCAGGACAGAGGGGCCTACAATGAGCAGTTCTTC.